These 18 T cell receptor delta chains originate from one sample sequenced in a study of γδ T cells in repeated Plasmodium falciparum infection (dated by TCRdb to the early 2020s). Vgamma9/Vdelta2+ and Vdelta2-negative gammadelta T cell populations were flow-sorted from peripheral blood mononuclear cells for bulk TCR repertoire analysis. Libraries were made using multiplex PCR. These reads were obtained on an Illumina MiSeq. Clones were re-identified by TCRdb from the public reads with CATT, and rows with the same DNA were merged. This sample holds roughly 86,000 delta-chain clones; approximately 1.5% were observed only once. Jointly, the top ten make up under 9.5% of the sample. The sample consisted of gamma-delta T cells from blood. The receptor source for this set is a pool of human donors (malaria-infected and uninfected, not separated).

Concerning this clone itself: TCRdb pairs this DNA with a much larger clone's protein that differs at residue 20, likely a read error; the protein shown was translated from the DNA. Here the V gene is TRDV2, but the J gene went uncalled; the listed D gene, TRDD3, was not tested against the DNA. CDR1 and CDR2 (germline): GEAIGNYY, EKD. The CDR3 contains 22 residues. The CDR3 DNA reads as TGTGCCTGTGACCCCAGGGCCCCTTATGGGGGGAAAGAGCCACCGAGGACCGATAAACCCATCTTT. As protein: CACDPRAPYGGKEPPRTDKPIF.

This clone was seen a handful of times. With a much larger clone just one base away, this may be a read error. The sample contains more than one DNA sequence encoding this CDR3. This sequence joins TRDV1 and TRDJ1; D may correspond to TRDD2 or TRDD3 (7 bases each). Since TCRdb gives no J gene, matching the DNA to germline was used here to assign it. Germline CDR1 is TSWWSYY and CDR2 is QGS. Trimming took 0 bases from V and 0 from J, leaving 38 bases between them. This CDR3 has 25 amino acids. Here the CDR3 reads CALGELHIEGLPHTGALDYTDKLIF. For the CDR3, the DNA is TGTGCTCTTGGGGAACTACACATTGAAGGCCTTCCTCATACTGGGGCCCTTGACTACACCGATAAACTCATCTTT.

Remarks on this clone: The translation of this DNA and the TCRdb protein of a much larger clone differ at residue 8, probably owing to a read error; the protein shown here is translated from the DNA. The chain joins TRDV1 to TRDJ1, with unresolved D. As TCRdb names no J gene, one was assigned here on the basis of a DNA match to germline. The V gene's germline CDR1 is TSWWSYY and CDR2 QGS. The CDR3 has 13 residues. The CDR3 here is CALREPRGPKLIF. In nucleotides, the CDR3 is TGTGCTCTTAGGGAACCGAGGGGCCCTAAACTCATCTTT.

This clone was detected a few times. The protein TCRdb gives is from a much larger clone and does not agree with this DNA's translation at residue 13, likely a read error; the protein shown here comes from the DNA. This rearrangement joins TRDV1 to TRDJ1, with a tentative D call TRDD2 (6 bases). The J gene was missing in TCRdb and was found by matching the end of the DNA to germline. Germline V gene lookup returns CDR1 TSWWSYY and CDR2 QGS. This CDR3 is 22 amino acids long. Between the trimmed V and J ends, which lost 3 bases and 4 bases, there was a span of 36 bases. The CDR3: CALGDPYFPLLPHVLVGDKLIF. DNA for the CDR3: TGTGCTCTTGGGGACCCCTATTTCCCCCTTCTTCCTCATGTGTTAGTAGGCGATAAACTCATCTTT.

This clone turned up a few times. The TCRdb protein, from a much larger clone, departs from this DNA's translation at residue 5, likely by read error; the protein shown derives from the DNA. The J gene is TRDJ1, the V gene TRDV2, with 7 bases aligning to TRDD3. TCRdb does not report a J gene; here it was assigned by matching the DNA to germline references. The CDR3 loop spans 16 amino acids. Germline trimming cut 3 bases from V and 2 bases from J; bases unmatched to any gene: 11. Germline CDR1 GEAIGNYY, CDR2 EKD. The CDR3 region has the DNA TGTGCCTGTGACGCCGGACCGGGGGATTCAACCGATAAACTCATCTTT. It specifies CACDAGPGDSTDKLIF.

This clone turned up a few times. A far larger clone differs by one base, so this is likely a read error. Other DNA sequences in this specimen translate into the identical CDR3. The gene calls are TRDV1 and TRDJ1; 10 bases align to TRDD3. The J gene was not available in TCRdb and was assigned here by matching the DNA to germline segments. The V gene's germline CDR1 is TSWWSYY and CDR2 QGS. The CDR3 totals 19 residues. The CDR3 nucleotides are TGTGCCCTTGGGGAAATTTTCGACGGGGGATACGCTGGGTTCGATAAACTCATCTTT. The encoded protein is CALGEIFDGGYAGFDKLIF.

In the case of this clone: The TCRdb record carries a much larger clone's protein, which differs from this DNA's translation at residue 12; a read error is the likely cause, and the protein listed here is the DNA translation. The chain is built from TRDV1 and TRDJ1; unclear D gene. The length of the CDR3 is 15 residues. Germline V gene lookup returns CDR1 TSWWSYY and CDR2 QGS. V was cut by 6 bases and J by 10 bases, with 24 bases left in between. DNA of the CDR3: TGTGCTCTTGGTACAAGTAAAGGTACTGATCATGGACTCATCTTT. Protein product: CALGTSKGTDHGLIF.

This clone was detected only a few times. A far larger clone is a single base away, which makes a read error likely. The sample carries other DNA sequences with the same CDR3. The chain uses TRDV2 and TRDJ1; 12 bases match TRDD3. The J gene was missing in TCRdb and was found by matching the end of the DNA to germline. The CDR3 covers 19 residues. The germline V gene has CDR1 GEAIGNYY and CDR2 EKD. The CDR3 spells CACDSIGVVTGGYTDKLIF. In DNA, the CDR3 is TGTGCCTGTGACTCCATAGGGGTCGTTACTGGGGGATACACTGATAAACTCATCTTT.

This clone was picked up many times. The protein in TCRdb stems from a much larger clone and differs at residue 10 from this DNA's translation, likely a read error; here the protein is translated from the DNA. The chain links TRDV2 to TRDJ1, with TRDD3 matching over 8 bases. The V gene end was trimmed by 1 base and the J gene end by 7 bases; junction bases not matched to a gene: 7. The germline CDR1 and CDR2 sequences are GEAIGNYY and EKD. The CDR3 runs 14 residues. The CDR3 DNA follows: TGTGCCTGTGACACTTTGGTACTGGGGGGTAAACTCATCTTT. This encodes CACDTLVLGGKLIF.

Comment on this clone: The protein given by TCRdb reflects a much larger clone and differs at residue 15 from this DNA's translation, likely from a read error; the protein shown is the DNA's translation. This chain connects TRDV1 to TRDJ1; tentatively, D is TRDD2 (5 bases). Per the germline V gene, CDR1 is TSWWSYY and CDR2 is QGS. The length of the CDR3 is 16 residues. CDR3: CALGEPFPPYTDKLTF. Here the CDR3 DNA reads TGTGCTCTTGGAGAGCCTTTTCCTCCTTACACCGATAAACTCACCTTT.

In this sample, this clone turned up a few times. A far larger clone is one nucleotide away, so this likely arose from a read error. The same CDR3 can be traced to other DNA sequences in this sample. The chain has TRDV1 and TRDJ1; D may be TRDD3 (5 bases). This CDR3 has 11 residues. Germline CDR1 is TSWWSYY and CDR2 is QGS. Trimming left V 4 bases short and J 14 bases short, with 14 bases between. The CDR3 loop is CALGGDVGLIF. In DNA form, the CDR3 reads TGTGCTCTTGGGGGGGATGTAGGCCTTATCTTT.

For this clone: A far larger clone is a single base away, which makes a read error likely. The sample carries other DNA sequences with the same CDR3. The chain is built from TRDV1 and TRDJ1; 9 bases align to TRDD3. TCRdb lists no J gene, so it was determined here by aligning the DNA to germline. The CDR3 is made up of 22 amino acids. Germline V gene data show CDR1 as TSWWSYY and CDR2 as QGS. This CDR3 is CALGDGILLPQYWGTLPDKLIF. The CDR3 nucleotides are TGTGCACTTGGGGATGGAATCCTTCTGCCGCAGTACTGGGGGACACTACCCGATAAACTCATCTTT.

Details on this clone: Translating this DNA gives a protein that differs at residue 12 from the TCRdb one, which belongs to a much larger clone; a read error is likely, and the protein shown is this translation. The chain combines TRDV3 with TRDJ1; 10 nucleotides match TRDD3. Here the J gene came from matching the DNA to germline, since TCRdb omits it. The germline V gene encodes CDR1 TVYSNPD and CDR2 GDNSRS (reference sequence). V was pared by 1 base and J by 0 bases, with 17 bases of the junction left unmatched. CDR3 size: 19 residues. The CDR3 DNA reads as TGTGCCTTTAAAGGTCCTCTTTGGGGGATACTGACGTACACCGATAAACTCATCTTT. Amino acids: CAFKGPLWGILTYTDKLIF.

This clone was picked up a small number of times. TCRdb's protein for this DNA is that of a much larger clone and differs from the translation at residue 4, likely a read error; the protein shown is the DNA translation. The gene calls are TRDV2 and TRDJ1; D is possibly TRDD3 (5 bases). As TCRdb names no J gene, one was assigned here on the basis of a DNA match to germline. The V gene's germline CDR1 is GEAIGNYY and CDR2 EKD. The CDR3 contains 14 residues. The CDR3: CACYTIWEADKLIF. In DNA, the CDR3 is TGTGCCTGTTACACCATCTGGGAAGCCGATAAACTCATCTTT.

This clone was detected a few times. The protein given by TCRdb reflects a much larger clone and differs at residue 4 from this DNA's translation, likely from a read error; the protein shown is the DNA's translation. The CDR3 protein is CACGPLSPYTDKLIF. CDR3 DNA sequence: TGTGCCTGTGGCCCCTTGTCCCCGTACACCGATAAACTCATCTTT. V gene TRDV2 combines with J gene TRDJ1; D is unresolved. Assignment of the J gene here rests on matching the DNA to germline, because TCRdb gives none. V was trimmed by 5 bases and J by 0 bases, leaving 15 bases between them. Germline V gene lookup returns CDR1 GEAIGNYY and CDR2 EKD. The length of the CDR3 is 15 residues.

The table lists this clone with many counts. A read error likely explains why the TCRdb protein, taken from a much larger clone, differs from this DNA's translation at residue 6; the protein shown is translated from the DNA. The gene calls are TRDV3 and TRDJ1, with TRDD3 identical over 10 bases. J was trimmed by 5 bases and V by 0 bases; bases with no gene match: 15. The length of the CDR3 is 17 residues. From germline, CDR1 is TVYSNPD and CDR2 GDNSRS (reference sequence). In DNA form, the CDR3 reads TGTGCCTTTAGTTTCGGGGCGCTGGTACTGGGGGATGATAAACTCATCTTT. Translation gives CAFSFGALVLGDDKLIF.

At least ten counts were recorded for this clone. TCRdb's listed protein matches a much larger clone and diverges from this DNA's translation at residue 13, likely through a read error; the protein shown comes from the DNA. V gene TRAV14/DV4 combines with J gene TRDJ1; 8 nucleotides align to TRDD3. The CDR3 extends over 18 amino acids. Germline lookup yields CDR1 TSDPSYG and CDR2 QGSYDQQN (reference sequence). The junction had 11 bases not matched to a gene; V was cut back by 0 bases and J by 2 bases. The CDR3 sequence: CAMREGDWGYTYTDKLIF. The CDR3 nucleotides read TGTGCAATGAGAGAGGGAGATTGGGGATACACGTATACCGATAAACTCATCTTT.

This clone showed up just a few times. A read error likely explains this, since a far larger clone differs by one base. The sample contains more than one DNA sequence encoding this CDR3. The rearrangement joins TRDV2 to TRDJ1; 13 positions match TRDD3. TCRdb does not report a J gene; here it was assigned by matching the DNA to germline references. The CDR3 is 16 residues long. CDR1 and CDR2 from the germline V gene are GEAIGNYY and EKD. V gave up 1 base and J gave up 9 bases; unmatched junction bases: 10. The CDR3 protein is CACDTRLGDTRRELIF. CDR3 in DNA: TGTGCCTGTGACACGCGACTGGGGGATACGAGAAGGGAACTCATCTTT.